The 14 T cell receptor beta chains below come from one sample, sequenced in a study of blood T cell repertoires in COVID-19. The protocol was immunoSEQ multiplex PCR, while the TCRdb copy is restricted to in-frame clones and leaves out a portion. The sample contains about 200,000 clones, roughly 85% of which appear only once. Sequencing was carried out using peripheral blood. The receptors originated from a woman aged 80 or older with acute or convalescent COVID-19.

For this clone: The sample has other DNA sequences that encode this CDR3 too. The gene calls are TRBV4-1 and TRBJ1-5; 10 bases line up with TRBD1. Losses at the gene ends were 3 bases for V and 7 bases for J; bases not matched to a gene: 9. The germline V gene encodes CDR1 MGHRA and CDR2 YSYEKL. The CDR3 sequence is 16 residues long. In DNA, the CDR3 is TGCGCCAGCAGCCAGCGGGACAGGGGTGCCGGGCAGCCCCAGCATTTT. This gives the protein CASSQRDRGAGQPQHF.

This clone was seen many times. The rearrangement uses TRBV2 and TRBJ2-2, with TRBD1 matching 11 bases. The V segment lost 7 bases and the J segment 6 bases; nucleotides outside the gene matches: 4. CDR1 is SNHLY and CDR2 is FYNNEI in the germline V gene. The CDR3 has 14 amino acids. The CDR3 spells CASNTGQGAGELFF. CDR3 DNA: TGTGCCAGCAATACGGGACAGGGGGCCGGGGAGCTGTTTTTT.

The J gene is TRBJ2-1, the V gene TRBV6-4, with 13 nucleotides matching TRBD2. Losses at the gene ends were 6 bases for V and 0 bases for J; bases not matched to a gene: 8. The CDR3 has 18 residues. The V gene's germline CDR1 is MRHNA and CDR2 SNTAGT. The chain's CDR3 is CASSRLAGGGSSYNEQFF. In DNA form, the CDR3 reads TGTGCCAGCAGCCGACTAGCGGGAGGTGGTAGCTCCTACAATGAGCAGTTCTTC.

V and J are TRBV7-2 and TRBJ1-2, with TRBD1 as a possible D gene (6 bases). CDR1 is SGHTA and CDR2 is FQGNSA in the germline V gene. V lost 4 bases to trimming and J lost 4 bases, with 16 bases between them. The CDR3 runs 15 residues. The CDR3 coding sequence is TGTGCCAGCAGCTCCTCCGTTACAGGGATCTATGGCTACACCTTC. Its translation: CASSSSVTGIYGYTF.

The chain is built from TRBV7-2 and TRBJ1-1, with D possibly matching TRBD1 (5 bases). The V gene's germline CDR1 is SGHTA and CDR2 FQGNSA. This CDR3 contains 15 residues. The germline V and J ends were trimmed by 4 bases and 0 bases, with 12 bases remaining between them. The CDR3 is CASSSGGGLNTEAFF. DNA of the CDR3: TGTGCCAGCAGCTCCGGGGGAGGGTTGAACACTGAAGCTTTCTTT. The whole variable domain, remainder taken from reference TRBV7-2 and TRBJ1-1, is GAGVSQSPSNKVTEKGKDVELRCDPISGHTALYWYRQSLGQGLEFLIYFQGNSAPDKSGLPSDRFSAERTGGSVSTLTIQRTQQEDSAVYLCASSSGGGLNTEAFFGQGTRLTVV.

V gene TRBV7-2 combines with J gene TRBJ1-3, with TRBD1 as a possible D gene (5 bases). CDR1 and CDR2 (germline): SGHTA, FQGNSA. This CDR3 has 15 amino acids. Trimming removed 1 base from V and 4 bases from J, with 11 bases in between. The CDR3 region has the DNA TGTGCCAGCAGCTTAGTTGCAGGGCTAGGAAACACCATATATTTT. Translating gives CASSLVAGLGNTIYF. Full variable domain (outside the CDR3, taken from reference TRBV7-2 and TRBJ1-3): GAGVSQSPSNKVTEKGKDVELRCDPISGHTALYWYRQSLGQGLEFLIYFQGNSAPDKSGLPSDRFSAERTGGSVSTLTIQRTQQEDSAVYLCASSLVAGLGNTIYFGEGSWLTVV.

The chain employs TRBV27 and TRBJ1-5; a weak D match, TRBD1 (5 bases). The CDR3 runs 14 residues. Germline V lookup: CDR1 MNHEY, CDR2 SMNVEV (reference sequence). Trimming removed 6 bases at V and 2 bases at J, with 11 bases between. The CDR3 nucleotides are TGTGCCAGCAGCCTAGGGGCTCGCAATCAGCCCCAGCATTTT. This encodes CASSLGARNQPQHF.

This clone was observed a handful of times. V gene TRBV5-1 combines with J gene TRBJ2-7; the match to TRBD1 covers 10 bases. The CDR3 loop spans 14 amino acids. Trimming at V came to 7 bases and at J to 1 base, leaving 5 bases not matched to a gene. In germline, CDR1 is SGHRS, CDR2 YFSETQ. The CDR3 reads CASRGQGVSYEQYF. Written as DNA, the CDR3 is TGCGCCAGCCGAGGACAGGGGGTTTCCTACGAGCAGTACTTC. The full variable domain, its missing parts supplied by reference TRBV5-1 and TRBJ2-7, is KAGVTQTPRYLIKTRGQQVTLSCSPISGHRSVSWYQQTPGQGLQFLFEYFSETQRNKGNFPGRFSGRQFSNSRSEMNVSTLELGDSALYLCASRGQGVSYEQYFGPGTRLTVT.

This chain connects TRBV9 to TRBJ1-2, with D hard to call. The CDR3 is made up of 13 amino acids. Trimming removed 4 bases at V and 5 bases at J, with 12 bases between. Per the germline V gene, CDR1 is SGDLS and CDR2 is YYNGEE. The CDR3: CASSTLDRYGYTF. In nucleotides, the CDR3 is TGTGCCAGCAGCACTCTAGACCGTTATGGCTACACCTTC.

The gene calls are TRBV27 and TRBJ2-7; D might be TRBD1 (5 bases). Deletions cut 3 bases from V and 5 bases from J, with 11 bases between. Per the germline V gene, CDR1 is MNHEY and CDR2 is SMNVEV (reference sequence). The CDR3 is made up of 13 amino acids. The CDR3 loop is CASSFSRVDEQYF. The CDR3 nucleotides read TGTGCCAGCAGTTTCTCCAGGGTGGACGAGCAGTACTTC.

V is TRBV11-2 and J is TRBJ2-5; D is unclear. This CDR3 comprises 12 residues. V lost 1 base, J lost 2 bases, and 2 bases lay in between. CDR1 and CDR2 from the germline V gene are SGHAT and FQNNGV. The CDR3, as DNA: TGTGCCAGCAGCTTAGTACAAGAGACCCAGTACTTC. This codes for CASSLVQETQYF. The full variable domain, in which reference TRBV11-2 and TRBJ2-5 provide the parts outside the CDR3, is EAGVAQSPRYKIIEKRQSVAFWCNPISGHATLYWYQQILGQGPKLLIQFQNNGVVDDSQLPKDRFSAERLKGVDSTLKIQPAKLEDSAVYLCASSLVQETQYFGPGTRLLVL.

This clone has a handful of counts. V is TRBV2 and J is TRBJ1-2; the D is unclear. Germline lookup yields CDR1 SNHLY and CDR2 FYNNEI. Trimming shortened V by 0 bases and J by 4 bases, and 12 bases separated the two germline ends. The CDR3 sequence is 15 residues long. The CDR3 loop reads CASSEALAPGYGYTF. The CDR3 bases are TGTGCCAGCAGTGAAGCGTTAGCGCCAGGCTATGGCTACACCTTC.

This chain links TRBV19 with TRBJ2-1; 8 bases map to TRBD2. The V gene's germline CDR1 is LNHDA and CDR2 SQIVND (reference sequence). The length of the CDR3 is 14 residues. With 2 bases clipped from V and 3 bases from J, the junction kept 0 bases outside the gene matches. CDR3 protein: CASSISGSYNEQFF. CDR3 DNA: TGTGCCAGTAGTATAAGCGGGAGCTACAATGAGCAGTTCTTC.

For this clone: The same CDR3 can be traced to other DNA sequences in this sample. The chain has TRBV27 and TRBJ1-5; D is unclear. The CDR3 totals 16 residues. V dropped 2 bases and J dropped 2 bases, with 13 bases sitting between them. Germline assignment: CDR1 MNHEY and CDR2 SMNVEV (reference sequence). Here the CDR3 DNA reads TGTGCCAGCAGTTTAAATTCGGGTGTGGGCAATCAGCCCCAGCATTTT. This translates into CASSLNSGVGNQPQHF.